This T cell receptor (beta chain) was sequenced for a study of T-cell memory formation after mild COVID-19. Study-level background: Clusters were largely donor specific.

This clonotype was counted ten times or more. One entry per CDR3 protein results from TCRdb running MiXCR on the 5' RACE reads. The table lists hundreds of thousands of distinct CDR3 sequences, 20% to 25% of them singletons. The CDR3 loop spans 12 amino acids. Per germline, CDR1 SQVTM and CDR2 ANQGSEA. Between the trimmed V and J ends, which lost 6 bases and 9 bases, there was a span of 15 bases. The sequenced sample was PBMCs or a T cell subset sorted from them (not recorded which). This chain joins TRBV29-1 and TRBJ1-5; TRBD1 is a possible D gene (6 bases). This TCR was sampled from an adult woman who had mild COVID-19 (a few samples of this study predate the infection). Cell type and time point are not known. CDR3 DNA sequence: TGCAGCGTCCAACAGGGTAACCCGCCCCAGCATTTT. It codes for CSVQQGNPPQHF.